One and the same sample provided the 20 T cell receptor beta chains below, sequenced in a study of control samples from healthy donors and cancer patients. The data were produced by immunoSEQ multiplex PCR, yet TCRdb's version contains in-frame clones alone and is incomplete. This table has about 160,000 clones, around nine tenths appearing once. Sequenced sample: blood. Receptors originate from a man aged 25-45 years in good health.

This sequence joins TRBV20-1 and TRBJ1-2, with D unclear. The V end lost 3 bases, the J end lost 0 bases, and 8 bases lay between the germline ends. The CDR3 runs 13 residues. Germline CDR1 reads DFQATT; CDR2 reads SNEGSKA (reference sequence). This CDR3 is CSASYGTNYGYTF. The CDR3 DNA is TGCAGTGCTAGTTACGGGACTAACTATGGCTACACCTTC.

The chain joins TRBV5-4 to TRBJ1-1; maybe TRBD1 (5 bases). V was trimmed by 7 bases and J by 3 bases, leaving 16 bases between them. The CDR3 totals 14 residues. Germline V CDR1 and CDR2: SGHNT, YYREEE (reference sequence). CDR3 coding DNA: TGTGCCAGCTCTGAGTTGGGGGGGGACACTGAAGCTTTCTTT. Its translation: CASSELGGDTEAFF.

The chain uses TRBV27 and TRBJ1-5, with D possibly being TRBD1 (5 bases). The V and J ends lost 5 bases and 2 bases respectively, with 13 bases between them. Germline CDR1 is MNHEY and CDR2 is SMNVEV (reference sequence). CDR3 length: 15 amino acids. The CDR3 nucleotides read TGTGCCAGCAGTCCTGGTGGGGCCGGCAATCAGCCCCAGCATTTT. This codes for CASSPGGAGNQPQHF.

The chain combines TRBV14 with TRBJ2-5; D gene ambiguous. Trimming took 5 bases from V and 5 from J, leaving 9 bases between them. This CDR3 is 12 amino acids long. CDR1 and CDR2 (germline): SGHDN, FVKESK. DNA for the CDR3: TGTGCCAGCAGCAGCCGAATGGAGACCCAGTACTTC. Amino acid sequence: CASSSRMETQYF.

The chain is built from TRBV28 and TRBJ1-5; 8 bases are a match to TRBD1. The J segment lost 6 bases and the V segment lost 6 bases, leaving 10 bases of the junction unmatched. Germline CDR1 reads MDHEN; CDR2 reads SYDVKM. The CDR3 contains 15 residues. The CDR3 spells CASSQPGQAGQPQHF. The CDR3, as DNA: TGTGCCAGCAGCCAACCGGGACAGGCTGGTCAGCCCCAGCATTTT.

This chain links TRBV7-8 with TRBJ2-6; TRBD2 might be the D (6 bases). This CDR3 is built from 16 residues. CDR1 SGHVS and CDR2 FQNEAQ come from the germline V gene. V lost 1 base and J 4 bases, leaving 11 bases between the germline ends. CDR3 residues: CASSLGGVAGANVLTF. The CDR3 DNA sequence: TGTGCCAGCAGCTTAGGCGGGGTGGCCGGGGCCAACGTCCTGACTTTC.

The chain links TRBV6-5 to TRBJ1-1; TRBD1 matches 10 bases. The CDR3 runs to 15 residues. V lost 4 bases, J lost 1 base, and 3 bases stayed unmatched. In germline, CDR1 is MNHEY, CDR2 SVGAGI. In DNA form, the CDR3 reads TGTGCCAGCAGTTTTGGGGACAGGGGGAACACTGAAGCTTTCTTT. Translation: CASSFGDRGNTEAFF.

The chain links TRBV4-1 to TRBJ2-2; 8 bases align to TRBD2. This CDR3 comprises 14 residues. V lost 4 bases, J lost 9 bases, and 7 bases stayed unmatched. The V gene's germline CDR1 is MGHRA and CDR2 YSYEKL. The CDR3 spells CASSPGLAGRELFF. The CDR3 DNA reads TGCGCCAGCAGCCCTGGACTAGCTGGGAGGGAGCTGTTTTTT.

CDR3 region: CASSERDRPLGNTIYF. In DNA, the CDR3 is TGTGCCAGCAGTGAACGAGACAGACCCCTTGGAAACACCATATATTTT. This chain connects TRBV6-1 to TRBJ1-3; weak D call: TRBD1 (5 bases). CDR3 length: 16 residues. Germline lookup yields CDR1 MNHNS and CDR2 SASEGT. The V gene lost 2 bases and the J gene lost 3 bases, with 14 bases spanning the gap.

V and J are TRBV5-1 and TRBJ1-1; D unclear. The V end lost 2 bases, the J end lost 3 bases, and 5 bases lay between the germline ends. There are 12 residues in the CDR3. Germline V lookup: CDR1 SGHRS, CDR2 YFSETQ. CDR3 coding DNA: TGCGCCAGCAGCTTCGCTGACACTGAAGCTTTCTTT. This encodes CASSFADTEAFF.

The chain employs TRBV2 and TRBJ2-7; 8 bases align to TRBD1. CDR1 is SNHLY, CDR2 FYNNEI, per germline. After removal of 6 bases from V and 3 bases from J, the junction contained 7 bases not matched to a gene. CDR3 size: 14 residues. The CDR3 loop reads CASSRGQGNYEQYF. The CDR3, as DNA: TGTGCCAGCAGCCGCGGACAGGGAAACTACGAGCAGTACTTC.

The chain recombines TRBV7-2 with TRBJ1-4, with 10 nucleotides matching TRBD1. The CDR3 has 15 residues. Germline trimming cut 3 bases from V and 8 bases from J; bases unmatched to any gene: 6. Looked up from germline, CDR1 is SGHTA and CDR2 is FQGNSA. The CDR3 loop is CASSFGQGGGEKLFF. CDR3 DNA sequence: TGTGCCAGCAGCTTCGGACAGGGGGGAGGGGAAAAACTGTTTTTT.

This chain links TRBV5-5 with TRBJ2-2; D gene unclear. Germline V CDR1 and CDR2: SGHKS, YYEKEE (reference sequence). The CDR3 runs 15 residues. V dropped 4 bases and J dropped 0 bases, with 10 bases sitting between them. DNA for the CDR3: TGTGCCAGCAGCCGCGGACCTTCGAACACCGGGGAGCTGTTTTTT. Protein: CASSRGPSNTGELFF.

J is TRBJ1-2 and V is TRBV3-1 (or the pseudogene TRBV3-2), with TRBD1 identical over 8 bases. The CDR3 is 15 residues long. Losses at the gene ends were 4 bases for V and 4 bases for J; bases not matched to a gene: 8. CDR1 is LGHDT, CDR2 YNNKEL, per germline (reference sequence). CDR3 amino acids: CASSLDREKRYGYTF. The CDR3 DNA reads TGTGCCAGCAGCCTGGACAGGGAGAAGCGCTATGGCTACACCTTC.

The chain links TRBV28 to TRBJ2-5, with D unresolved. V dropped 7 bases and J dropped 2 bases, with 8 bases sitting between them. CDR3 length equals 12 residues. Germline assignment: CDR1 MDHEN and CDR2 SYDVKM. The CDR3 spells CASKEQQETQYF. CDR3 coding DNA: TGTGCCAGCAAAGAGCAGCAAGAGACCCAGTACTTC.

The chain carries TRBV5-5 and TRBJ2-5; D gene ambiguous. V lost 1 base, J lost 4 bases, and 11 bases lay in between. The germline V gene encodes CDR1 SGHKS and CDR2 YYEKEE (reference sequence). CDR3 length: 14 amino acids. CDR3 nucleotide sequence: TGTGCCAGCAGCTTGCTGCTAGATATAGAGACCCAGTACTTC. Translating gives CASSLLLDIETQYF.

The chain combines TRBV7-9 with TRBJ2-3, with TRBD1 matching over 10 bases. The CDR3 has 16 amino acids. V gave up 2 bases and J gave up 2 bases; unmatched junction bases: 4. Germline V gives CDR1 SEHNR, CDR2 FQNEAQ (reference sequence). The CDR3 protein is CASSLWGTGVTDTQYF. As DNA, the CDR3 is TGTGCCAGCAGCTTATGGGGGACAGGGGTCACAGATACGCAGTATTTT. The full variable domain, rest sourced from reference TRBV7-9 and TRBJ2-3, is DTGVSQNPRHKITKRGQNVTFRCDPISEHNRLYWYRQTLGQGPEFLTYFQNEAQLEKSRLLSDRFSAERPKGSFSTLEIQRTEQGDSAMYLCASSLWGTGVTDTQYFGPGTRLTVL.

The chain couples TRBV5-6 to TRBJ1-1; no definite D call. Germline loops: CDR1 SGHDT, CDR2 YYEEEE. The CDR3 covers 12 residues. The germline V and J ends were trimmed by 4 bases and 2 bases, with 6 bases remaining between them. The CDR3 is CASSPLNTEAFF. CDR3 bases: TGTGCCAGCAGCCCCCTAAACACTGAAGCTTTCTTT.

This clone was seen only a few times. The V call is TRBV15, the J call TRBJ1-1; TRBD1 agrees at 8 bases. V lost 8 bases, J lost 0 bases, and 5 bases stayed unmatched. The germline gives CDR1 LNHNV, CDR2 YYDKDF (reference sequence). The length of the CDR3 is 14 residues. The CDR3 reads CATRQGFMNTEAFF. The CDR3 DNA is TGTGCCACCCGACAGGGGTTCATGAACACTGAAGCTTTCTTT.

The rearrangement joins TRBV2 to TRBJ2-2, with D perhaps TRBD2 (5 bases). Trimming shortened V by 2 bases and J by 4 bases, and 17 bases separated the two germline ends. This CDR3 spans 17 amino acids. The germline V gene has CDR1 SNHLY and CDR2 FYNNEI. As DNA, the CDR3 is TGTGCCAGCAGTGAACGTCGCGGCGGGCCGACCACCGGGGAGCTGTTTTTT. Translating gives CASSERRGGPTTGELFF.